This T cell receptor beta chain was identified in a study of blood T cell repertoires in COVID-19. Study details: Some COVID-19 samples were acute and others convalescent; all came from the United States, Italy and Spain. T cells, B-cell-depleted T cells, or PBMCs supplied cDNA or gDNA.

Authors' processing steps: Amplification of reference gene primers was used by the study to estimate nucleated cell counts. Data came from immunoSEQ multiplex PCR; TCRdb stores just in-frame clones and leaves some out. That table gives V, J and clone size, and the DNA gave D and trimming. The profile covers around 140,000 clones, with approximately 90% appearing a single time and roughly 3.9% taken by the ten largest. Enrolment of Seattle patients took place during active infection, and they were followed longitudinally. CDR3 size: 13 residues. Germline V CDR1 and CDR2: GTSNPN, SVGIG (reference sequence). V was clipped by 4 bases and J by 6 bases; unmatched bases: 2.

This receptor was obtained from a man aged 60 to 75 with COVID-19, enrolled during active disease. The sequenced material came from peripheral blood. This rearrangement joins TRBV30 to TRBJ1-6; TRBD1 matches at 8 bases. Written as DNA, the CDR3 is TGTGCCTGGATGACAGGGGTTAATTCACCCCTCCACTTT. Protein sequence: CAWMTGVNSPLHF.